This T cell receptor (beta chain) was captured by sequencing in a study of early T cells in non-severe SARS-CoV-2 infection. Across the study: The sequenced material was bulk RNA from unsorted whole blood, and its chains were unpaired. Study results and caveats: The study's VDJdb matching favored anti-spike CD8 responses and missed private and CD4 specificities.

Unique molecular identifiers (one per individual cDNA molecule) were attached. TCRdb passed the 5' RACE reads through MiXCR, listing each CDR3 protein once. The sample lists more than 85,000 distinct CDR3 sequences, 15% to 20% occurring once. This clonotype appeared a few times. Its antigen is still unknown. The receptor was derived from an adult who was a healthcare worker with PCR-confirmed SARS-CoV-2 infection or an uninfected control (not recorded which). Material: whole blood, obtained at baseline.

CDR3 DNA: TGTGCCAACCGGAGAGAGCTAGCGGAAAACCAAGAGACCCAGTACTTC. Encoded protein: CANRRELAENQETQYF. The chain combines TRBV2 with TRBJ2-5; 7 bases agree with TRBD2. Germline CDR1 SNHLY, CDR2 FYNNEI. Losses at the gene ends were 10 bases for V and 0 bases for J; bases not matched to a gene: 14. This CDR3 region has 16 residues.